This T cell receptor beta chain is drawn from a study of cytomegalovirus exposure and HLA in healthy donors. Profiled with immunoSEQ multiplex PCR; TCRdb holds only in-frame clones, not every one. This table holds a few hundred thousand clones, roughly 85% found once. The CDR3 has 18 amino acids. Germline V gene lookup returns CDR1 LNHDA and CDR2 SQIVND (reference sequence). V lost 2 bases to trimming and J lost 6 bases, with 22 bases between them. The sample comprised PBMCs. The chain recombines TRBV19 with TRBJ2-2, with D tentatively TRBD1 (7 bases). The sequence came from a woman aged 18 to 35 in good health and CMV-seronegative. CDR3 DNA sequence: TGTGCCAGTAGTATAAGCGTAGGAGGGGGCAAAAAGGCCGGGGAGCTGTTTTTT. Translated: CASSISVGGGKKAGELFF.